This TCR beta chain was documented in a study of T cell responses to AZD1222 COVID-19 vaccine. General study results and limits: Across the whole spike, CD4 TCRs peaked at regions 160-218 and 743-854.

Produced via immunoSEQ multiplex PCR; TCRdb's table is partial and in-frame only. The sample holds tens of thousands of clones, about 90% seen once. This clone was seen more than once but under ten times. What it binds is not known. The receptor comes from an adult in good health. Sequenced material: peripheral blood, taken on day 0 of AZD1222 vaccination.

CDR3 in amino acids: CATSRDGTEAAFF. DNA for the CDR3: TGTGCCACCAGCAGAGATGGGACCGAGGCAGCTTTCTTT. This sequence joins TRBV15 and TRBJ1-1; D is possibly TRBD1 (5 bases). The germline V gene encodes CDR1 LNHNV and CDR2 YYDKDF (reference sequence). The V and J ends lost 0 bases and 10 bases respectively, with 12 bases between them. CDR3 length: 13 residues.